This T cell receptor (beta chain) comes out of a study of identical twins listed by TCRdb under 2016. At the level of the whole study: The study deep-sequenced TCR alpha and beta repertoires from monozygotic twins, unrelated adults of various ages and cord blood to test whether fetal clonotypes persist. Replicate twin experiments were performed at different times using different library preparation protocols to rule out contamination.

Library creation used 5' RACE. Data came from an Illumina HiSeq 2000. Template switching introduced a universal primer binding site; the final cDNA contained a unique molecular identifier, enabling accurate counting of TCR cDNA molecules. Specific primers in the conserved constant-segment region were used to synthesize first-strand cDNA for TCR alpha and beta chains. To control for contamination, every cDNA library carried two barcodes: a SMART-Mk sample barcode plus Illumina barcodes. Two successive PCR steps introduced TruSeq adapter sequences along with Illumina sample barcodes. The Illumina HiSeq platform was used with custom primers to sequence TCR alpha and beta cDNA libraries. The source study handled its data this way. MiGEC processed the raw reads to extract unique molecular identifiers, while MiXCR was used to determine the CDR3 positions. For each individual, recombination models were inferred using an EM algorithm with the repgenHMM and IGoR tools. The tcR package in R was used for shared clonotype analysis, with sharing normalized by the product of cloneset sizes. To study raw recombination free of thymic and clonal selection effects, out-of-frame nonproductive sequences were analyzed. TCRdb trimmed public reads at Q25 via fastp, called clones via MiXCR and kept in-frame beta chains. Rows are combined by CDR3 protein, so each entry shows the most common genes and DNA. The V and J calls were not made by the authors but by TCRdb's processing. In this sample the table shows 690,000 or so distinct CDR3 sequences, 8.5% to 9.5% of which occur a single time. The top ten constitute 0.98% of the sample.

The CDR3 starts with the cysteine, ends with the phenylalanine, and has 15 residues. Here the CDR3 DNA is all that survives: 45 bases in frame from base 1. From a lookup of the germline V gene (reference sequence), CDR1 and CDR2 are LNHDA and SQIVND. Trimming leaves V shorter by 6 bases and J shorter by 6 bases, with the junction holding 12 bases beyond the gene matches. Study-level results and caveats: In monozygotic twins, out-of-frame TCR alpha sharing was systematically underestimated by recombination models, although the models agreed with sharing between unrelated individuals. Compared with coincidental sharing between unrelated individuals, out-of-frame TCR alpha sequences shared between twins had an excess of sequences with low generation probability. Invariant T cells such as MAIT and iNKT could partly confound zero-insertion analyses, though diverse VJ usage argued against this for most clonotypes. Because the same donors could not be followed over many years, the conclusions relied on cross-sectional statistical analysis. Excess twin sharing in beta out-of-frame sequences was weaker because fewer shared sequences lowered the signal-to-noise ratio. Fewer insertions were carried by abundant cord blood beta clonotypes, a similar but weaker trend appeared in young adult naive repertoires, and no such trend appeared in memory repertoires.

All donors were healthy Caucasians. The twin cohort consisted of three pairs of female monozygotic twins, all aged about 18 to 30 years. The RNA used for TCR libraries was isolated from peripheral blood mononuclear cells. Note on this clonotype: Its antigen specificity is not known. Per-nucleotide qualities are absent, and no much larger clonotype sits a single base away.

These sequences were also reported in another study, on yellow fever vaccine responses in identical twins. Per that second paper: According to the authors, in identical twins the way T cells responded to vaccination appeared partly convergent and partly personalized. In the study, vaccine-responding T cell clones were precisely tracked in identical twins.

The chain links TRBV19 with TRBJ2-7, and TRBD1 matches 9 of the central bases. This clonotype was sampled from a woman aged 18-29 years in good health. Sequenced: PBMCs. CDR3 region: CASSNRDRVSGEQYF. In nucleotide form, the sequence is TGTGCCAGTAGCAACCGGGACAGGGTTTCTGGCGAGCAGTACTTC.